This entry lists 27 T cell receptor beta chains sequenced from one sample in a study of blood T cell repertoires in COVID-19. Method: immunoSEQ multiplex PCR; TCRdb's copy keeps in-frame clones and lacks some. The sample records roughly 260,000 clones, about nine tenths being singletons. The sample comprised peripheral blood. The origin of the receptors is a man aged 60-69 years who had recovered from COVID-19.

J is TRBJ1-1 and V is TRBV5-1; D is perhaps TRBD1 (6 bases). This CDR3 is built from 14 residues. The V end lost 4 bases, the J end lost 3 bases, and 13 bases lay between the germline ends. Germline V gives CDR1 SGHRS, CDR2 YFSETQ. The CDR3 DNA follows: TGCGCCAGCAGCGTACAGGGAGGGGACACTGAAGCTTTCTTT. This codes for CASSVQGGDTEAFF.

The chain has TRBV21-1 and TRBJ1-1. TRBV21-1 is labeled a pseudogene. CDR3 length equals 13 residues. CDR3 region: CASSDRKNTEAFF. For the CDR3, the DNA is TGTGCCAGCAGCGATAGAAAGAACACTGAAGCTTTCTTT.

The rearrangement uses TRBV5-1 and TRBJ2-5, with 8 bases matching TRBD2. The V segment lost 4 bases and the J segment 4 bases; nucleotides outside the gene matches: 3. The germline V gene has CDR1 SGHRS and CDR2 YFSETQ. The length of the CDR3 is 13 residues. The DNA for the CDR3 is TGCGCCAGCAGCCGGGGGGGAGGAGAGACCCAGTACTTC. Its translation: CASSRGGGETQYF.

This chain links TRBV11-2 with TRBJ2-2; no reliable D call. Germline V lookup: CDR1 SGHAT, CDR2 FQNNGV. The V gene lost 1 base and the J gene lost 1 base, with 4 bases spanning the gap. The CDR3 has 14 residues. CDR3 sequence reads: CASSLVQNTGELFF. The CDR3 bases are TGTGCCAGCAGCTTAGTACAGAACACCGGGGAGCTGTTTTTT. Looking up the rest from reference TRBV11-2 and TRBJ2-2 gives the full variable domain: EAGVAQSPRYKIIEKRQSVAFWCNPISGHATLYWYQQILGQGPKLLIQFQNNGVVDDSQLPKDRFSAERLKGVDSTLKIQPAKLEDSAVYLCASSLVQNTGELFFGEGSRLTVL.

The J gene is TRBJ1-4, the V gene TRBV6-2 or TRBV6-3; D gene unclear. Germline CDR1 is MNHEY and CDR2 is SVGEGT. Deletions cut 2 bases from V and 4 bases from J, with 8 bases between. CDR3 length: 14 residues. CDR3 in amino acids: CASSYRGSNEKLFF. The CDR3 DNA reads TGTGCCAGCAGTTACCGGGGAAGTAATGAAAAACTGTTTTTT.

The sample holds one count of this clone. The chain recombines TRBV7-2 with TRBJ1-2; D might be TRBD1 (6 bases). Deletions cut 6 bases from V and 7 bases from J, with 15 bases between. Per germline, CDR1 SGHTA and CDR2 FQGNSA. The CDR3 totals 13 residues. The CDR3 spells CASRRHGGAGYTF. The CDR3 coding sequence is TGTGCCAGCAGACGGCATGGGGGGGCTGGCTACACCTTC.

V and J are TRBV7-2 and TRBJ1-2, with 7 bases that match TRBD1. After removal of 4 bases from V and 4 bases from J, the junction contained 12 bases not matched to a gene. CDR3 length equals 16 residues. Germline CDR1 is SGHTA and CDR2 is FQGNSA. CDR3 region: CASSSQWAQGSYGYTF. In DNA form, the CDR3 reads TGTGCCAGCAGCTCCCAATGGGCACAGGGGAGCTATGGCTACACCTTC.

J is TRBJ2-7 and V is TRBV9; D perhaps matches TRBD1 (6 bases). CDR3 length: 14 residues. The V gene lost 4 bases and the J gene lost 3 bases, with 14 bases spanning the gap. Germline V gene data show CDR1 as SGDLS and CDR2 as YYNGEE. The CDR3 nucleotides are TGTGCCAGCAGCCCCGGGGACAAATACTACGAGCAGTACTTC. Encoded protein: CASSPGDKYYEQYF.

In its sample, this clone was seen once. The chain employs TRBV6-5 and TRBJ2-2, with D tentatively TRBD2 (6 bases). Trimming shortened V by 4 bases and J by 7 bases, and 16 bases separated the two germline ends. The length of the CDR3 is 15 residues. From germline, CDR1 is MNHEY and CDR2 SVGAGI. The CDR3 DNA sequence: TGTGCCAGCAGTTTCCGCGTCGGGGGTGACGGGGAGCTGTTTTTT. Protein sequence: CASSFRVGGDGELFF.

The DNA of the CDR3 is TGCGCCAGCAGCCCACCGGGGAAAACTGAAGCTTTCTTT. Its translation is CASSPPGKTEAFF. The V gene is TRBV4-1, the J gene TRBJ1-1; D is unclear. V was shortened by 4 bases and J by 5 bases, with 11 bases between the two germline ends. The CDR3 spans 13 residues. Germline values: CDR1 MGHRA, CDR2 YSYEKL.

V and J are TRBV6-6 and TRBJ1-2; D call uncertain. V lost 2 bases and J lost 6, with 16 bases in between. The length of the CDR3 is 15 residues. Germline assignment: CDR1 MNHNY and CDR2 SVGAGI (reference sequence). In DNA form, the CDR3 reads TGTGCCAGCAGTTACGAGGTACCAGTTTCGGATGGCTACACCTTC. This translates into CASSYEVPVSDGYTF.

The chain couples TRBV4-2 to TRBJ1-5; 9 nucleotides agree with TRBD1. This CDR3 has 17 amino acids. Unmatched junction bases numbered 7, after V lost 4 bases and J lost 0 bases. From germline, CDR1 is LGHNA and CDR2 YNFKEQ. DNA for the CDR3: TGTGCCAGCAGCCTAGGAGGGACAGGGAGTAGCAATCAGCCCCAGCATTTT. Its translation: CASSLGGTGSSNQPQHF.

This chain connects TRBV6-2 or TRBV6-3 to TRBJ2-1, with D possibly TRBD2 on 6 matching bases. Germline CDR1 and CDR2: MNHEY and SVGEGT. V lost 5 bases, J lost 0 bases, and 14 bases lay in between. The CDR3 is 16 amino acids. DNA of the CDR3: TGTGCCAGCAGTCACCGGGAGTCCAGCTCCTACAATGAGCAGTTCTTC. Translated: CASSHRESSSYNEQFF.

The chain couples TRBV6-6 to TRBJ2-3; the match to TRBD2 covers 11 bases. Germline CDR1 and CDR2: MNHNY and SVGAGI (reference sequence). The CDR3 contains 15 residues. The trim removed 4 bases at V and 3 bases at J, leaving 3 bases unmatched. Written as DNA, the CDR3 is TGTGCCAGCAGTTTAGCGGGGGGGCCGACAGATACGCAGTATTTT. Its protein product is CASSLAGGPTDTQYF.

The CDR3: CATGGAGETQYF. The CDR3 DNA sequence: TGTGCCACCGGGGGGGCCGGTGAGACCCAGTACTTC. The rearrangement links TRBV24-1 to TRBJ2-5; maybe TRBD2 (7 bases). Trimming shortened V by 9 bases and J by 5 bases, and 12 bases separated the two germline ends. This CDR3 region has 12 residues. The V gene's germline CDR1 is KGHDR and CDR2 SFDVKD.

The CDR3 DNA reads TGTGCCACCAGTGATTTGGGAAGCGGGCAGGGTAAAAGGGATGAGCAGTTCTTC. The encoded protein is CATSDLGSGQGKRDEQFF. This chain links TRBV24-1 with TRBJ2-1; possible D gene TRBD2, 6 bases. V gave up 0 bases and J gave up 8 bases, with 22 bases separating them. The CDR3 has 18 residues. Germline V gene data show CDR1 as KGHDR and CDR2 as SFDVKD.

This clone was observed a single time. The CDR3 DNA is TGTGCCAGCAGTCCAGCCCCGGGTGGAGGAGGGTATAGCAATCAGCCCCAGCATTTT. Its translation: CASSPAPGGGGYSNQPQHF. The rearrangement links TRBV6-6 to TRBJ1-5; D call uncertain. The V gene lost 5 bases and the J gene lost 0 bases, with 23 bases spanning the gap. There are 19 residues in the CDR3. The germline gives CDR1 MNHNY, CDR2 SVGAGI (reference sequence).

This chain connects TRBV5-1 to TRBJ1-4, with 7 bases matching TRBD1. The CDR3 extends over 14 amino acids. The V and J ends lost 0 bases and 8 bases, in that order; junction bases with no gene match: 4. Germline CDR1 is SGHRS and CDR2 is YFSETQ. The CDR3 nucleotides are TGCGCCAGCAGCTTGGTGGGGACAGTGGAAAAACTGTTTTTT. This sequence encodes CASSLVGTVEKLFF.

This clone was recorded only once. The V and J genes are TRBV4-1 and TRBJ2-7; a possible D gene is TRBD2 (5 bases). CDR1 and CDR2 from the germline V gene are MGHRA and YSYEKL. The CDR3 contains 15 residues. V lost 1 base and J 1 base, leaving 11 bases between the germline ends. For the CDR3, the DNA is TGCGCCAGCAGCCAAGTTATGGACTTTTCCTACGAGCAGTACTTC. Translating gives CASSQVMDFSYEQYF.

The chain recombines TRBV12-3 or TRBV12-4 with TRBJ1-4; tentative D call: TRBD1 (6 bases). This CDR3 has 13 amino acids. V was cut by 9 bases and J by 2 bases, with 10 bases left in between. DNA of the CDR3: TGTGCCAGGACAGGAGATACTAATGAAAAACTGTTTTTT. This encodes CARTGDTNEKLFF.

The V and J genes are TRBV5-1 and TRBJ2-5; 14 nucleotides line up with TRBD2. CDR1 SGHRS and CDR2 YFSETQ come from the germline V gene. With V trimmed by 4 bases and J by 5 bases, 16 bases remained unmatched. The CDR3 contains 19 residues. Written as DNA, the CDR3 is TGCGCCAGCAGCAGAGACCCGGGACTAGCGGGGGCCGGAGGGGAGACCCAGTACTTC. It translates to CASSRDPGLAGAGGETQYF.

The chain links TRBV3-1 (or the pseudogene TRBV3-2) to TRBJ1-5; D call uncertain. CDR1 and CDR2 from the germline V gene are LGHDT and YNNKEL (reference sequence). The V gene lost 3 bases and the J gene lost 7 bases, with 10 bases spanning the gap. CDR3 length: 13 residues. This CDR3 reads CASSQGSGQPQHF. In DNA, the CDR3 is TGTGCCAGCAGCCAGGGTTCGGGGCAGCCCCAGCATTTT.

The V and J genes are TRBV11-2 and TRBJ2-7; no reliable D call. V lost 2 bases and J 4 bases, leaving 15 bases between the germline ends. Germline lookup yields CDR1 SGHAT and CDR2 FQNNGV. The CDR3 covers 15 residues. DNA for the CDR3: TGTGCCAGCAGCTTACCAGGCCCTACCCCTTACGAGCAGTACTTC. Translated, it gives CASSLPGPTPYEQYF. Together with reference TRBV11-2 and TRBJ2-7, the CDR3 gives the full variable domain: EAGVAQSPRYKIIEKRQSVAFWCNPISGHATLYWYQQILGQGPKLLIQFQNNGVVDDSQLPKDRFSAERLKGVDSTLKIQPAKLEDSAVYLCASSLPGPTPYEQYFGPGTRLTVT.

Points on this clone: A much bigger clone sits one base away, suggesting this may be a read error. The rearrangement links TRBV7-2 to TRBJ1-2; perhaps TRBD1 as D (6 bases). CDR3 length: 13 residues. Germline-derived CDR1 and CDR2 are SGHTA and FQGNSA. The V end was cut by 4 bases, the J end by 2 bases, with 8 bases between. The CDR3 nucleotides are TGTGCCAGCAGCTGGGACACCAACTATGGCTACACCTTC. This encodes CASSWDTNYGYTF.

The chain joins TRBV2 to TRBJ2-1; TRBD1 matches at 7 bases. The CDR3 is 16 residues long. Trimming removed 2 bases from V and 5 bases from J; junction bases left unmatched: 9. Per germline, CDR1 SNHLY and CDR2 FYNNEI. CDR3 coding DNA: TGTGCCAGCAGTGAATGGGGACAGCCCCTTGACAATGAGCAGTTCTTC. Amino acid sequence: CASSEWGQPLDNEQFF.

The chain employs TRBV7-3 and TRBJ2-3; 8 bases are a match to TRBD2. The CDR3 is made up of 15 amino acids. V was pared by 4 bases and J by 4 bases, with 7 bases of the junction left unmatched. Germline V CDR1 and CDR2: SGHTA, FQGTGA. This CDR3 reads CASSSPSGGPDTQYF. The CDR3 DNA is TGTGCCAGCAGCTCACCTTCGGGGGGGCCAGATACGCAGTATTTT.

This chain joins TRBV4-2 and TRBJ1-2, with 9 bases aligning to TRBD1. CDR3 size: 17 residues. The germline V gene encodes CDR1 LGHNA and CDR2 YNFKEQ. Trimming took 5 bases from V and 4 from J; bases not matched to a gene: 14. The CDR3: CASSERGTGGRSYGYTF. CDR3 in DNA: TGTGCCAGCAGCGAGAGGGGAACAGGGGGCAGGAGCTATGGCTACACCTTC.